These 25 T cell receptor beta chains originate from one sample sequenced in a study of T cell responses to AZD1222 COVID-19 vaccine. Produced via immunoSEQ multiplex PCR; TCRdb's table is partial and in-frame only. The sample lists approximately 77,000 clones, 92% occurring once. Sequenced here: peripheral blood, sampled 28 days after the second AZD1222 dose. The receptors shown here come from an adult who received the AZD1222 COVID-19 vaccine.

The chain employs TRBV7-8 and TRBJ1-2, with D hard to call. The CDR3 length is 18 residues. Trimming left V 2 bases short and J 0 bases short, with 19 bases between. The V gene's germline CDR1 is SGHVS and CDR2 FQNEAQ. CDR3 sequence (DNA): TGTGCCAGCAGCTTATGGAGAGCGACGGGGAGAGCTAACTATGGCTACACCTTC. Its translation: CASSLWRATGRANYGYTF.

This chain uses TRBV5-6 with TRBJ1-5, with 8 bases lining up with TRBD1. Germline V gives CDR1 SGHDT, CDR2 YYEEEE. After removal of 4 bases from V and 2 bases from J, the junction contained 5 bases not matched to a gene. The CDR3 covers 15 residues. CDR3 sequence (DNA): TGTGCCAGCAGCCCGACAGGGGCTGGCAATCAGCCCCAGCATTTT. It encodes CASSPTGAGNQPQHF. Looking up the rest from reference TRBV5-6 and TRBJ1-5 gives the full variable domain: DAGVTQSPTHLIKTRGQQVTLRCSPKSGHDTVSWYQQALGQGPQFIFQYYEEEERQRGNFPDRFSGHQFPNYSSELNVNALLLGDSALYLCASSPTGAGNQPQHFGDGTRLSIL.

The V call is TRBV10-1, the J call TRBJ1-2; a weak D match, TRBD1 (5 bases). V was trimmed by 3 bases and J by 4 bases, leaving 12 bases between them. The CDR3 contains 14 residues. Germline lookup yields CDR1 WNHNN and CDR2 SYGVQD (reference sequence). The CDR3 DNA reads TGCGCCAGCAGTGACTATGGGACTCCCTATGGCTACACCTTC. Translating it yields CASSDYGTPYGYTF.

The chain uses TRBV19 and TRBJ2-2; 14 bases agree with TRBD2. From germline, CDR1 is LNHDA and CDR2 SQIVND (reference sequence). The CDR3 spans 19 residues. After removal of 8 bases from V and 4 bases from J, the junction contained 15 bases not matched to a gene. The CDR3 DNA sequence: TGTGCCAGTCGAAATCCGGGACTAGCGGGAGTTAGACGCACCGGGGAGCTGTTTTTT. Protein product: CASRNPGLAGVRRTGELFF.

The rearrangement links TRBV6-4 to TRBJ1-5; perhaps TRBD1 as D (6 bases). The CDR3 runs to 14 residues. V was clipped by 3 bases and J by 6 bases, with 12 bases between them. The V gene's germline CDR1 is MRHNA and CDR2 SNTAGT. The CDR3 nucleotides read TGTGCCAGCAGTGAGTCTCCAGGGGTTCAGCCCCAGCATTTT. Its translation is CASSESPGVQPQHF.

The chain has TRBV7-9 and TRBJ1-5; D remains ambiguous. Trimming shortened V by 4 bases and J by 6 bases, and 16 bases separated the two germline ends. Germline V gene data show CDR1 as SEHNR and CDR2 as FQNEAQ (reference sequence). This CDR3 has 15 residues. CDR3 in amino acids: CASSSRALPGQPQHF. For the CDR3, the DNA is TGTGCCAGCAGCTCCCGGGCCCTCCCAGGTCAGCCCCAGCATTTT.

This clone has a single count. In nucleotides, the CDR3 is TGTGCCAGCAGTTTATTCGGACAGACGTTAGCCAAAAACATTCAGTACTTC. This gives the protein CASSLFGQTLAKNIQYF. The J gene is TRBJ2-4, the V gene TRBV28; D possibly corresponds to TRBD1 (6 bases). The germline V gene encodes CDR1 MDHEN and CDR2 SYDVKM. V dropped 1 base and J dropped 0 bases, with 13 bases sitting between them. The CDR3 is 17 residues long.

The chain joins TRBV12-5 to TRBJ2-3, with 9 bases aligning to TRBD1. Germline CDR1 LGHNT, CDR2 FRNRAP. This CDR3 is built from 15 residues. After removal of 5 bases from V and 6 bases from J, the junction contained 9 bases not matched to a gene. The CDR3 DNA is TGTGCTAGTGGTCCGTCAACAGGGGGCTTCGATACGCAGTATTTT. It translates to CASGPSTGGFDTQYF.

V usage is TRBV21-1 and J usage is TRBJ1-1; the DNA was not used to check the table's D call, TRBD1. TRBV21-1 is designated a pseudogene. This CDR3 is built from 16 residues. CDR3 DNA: TGTGCCAGCAGCAAAGTGCGGACAGAGATGAACACTGAAGCTTTCTTT. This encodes CASSKVRTEMNTEAFF.

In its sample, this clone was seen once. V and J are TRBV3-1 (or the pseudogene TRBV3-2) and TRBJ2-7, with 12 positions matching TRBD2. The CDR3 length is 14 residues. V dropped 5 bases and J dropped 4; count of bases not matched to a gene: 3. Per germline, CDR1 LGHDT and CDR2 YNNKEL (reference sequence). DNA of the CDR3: TGTGCCAGCAGCTCCGGGACTAGCGGGTACGAGCAGTACTTC. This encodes CASSSGTSGYEQYF.

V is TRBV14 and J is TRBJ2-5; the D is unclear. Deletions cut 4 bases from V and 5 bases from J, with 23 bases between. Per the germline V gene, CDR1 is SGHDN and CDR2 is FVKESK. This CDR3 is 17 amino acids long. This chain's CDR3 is CASSRHLEKGATETQYF. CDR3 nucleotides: TGTGCCAGCAGCCGCCACCTGGAGAAGGGCGCAACTGAGACCCAGTACTTC. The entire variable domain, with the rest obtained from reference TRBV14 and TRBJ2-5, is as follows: EAGVTQFPSHSVIEKGQTVTLRCDPISGHDNLYWYRRVMGKEIKFLLHFVKESKQDESGMPNNRFLAERTGGTYSTLKVQPAELEDSGVYFCASSRHLEKGATETQYFGPGTRLLVL.

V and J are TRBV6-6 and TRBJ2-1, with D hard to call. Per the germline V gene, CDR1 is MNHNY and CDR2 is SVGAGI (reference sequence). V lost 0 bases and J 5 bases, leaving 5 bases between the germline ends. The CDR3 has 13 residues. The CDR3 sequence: CASSYSRHNEQFF. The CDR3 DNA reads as TGTGCCAGCAGTTACTCGAGGCACAATGAGCAGTTCTTC.

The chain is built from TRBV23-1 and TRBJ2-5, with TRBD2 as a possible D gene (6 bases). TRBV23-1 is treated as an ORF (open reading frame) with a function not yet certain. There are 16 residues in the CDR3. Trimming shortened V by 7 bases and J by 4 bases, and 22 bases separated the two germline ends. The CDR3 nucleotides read TGCGCCAGCACCCATGGGAGGCCTCGCCTAGCAGAGACCCAGTACTTC. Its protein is CASTHGRPRLAETQYF.

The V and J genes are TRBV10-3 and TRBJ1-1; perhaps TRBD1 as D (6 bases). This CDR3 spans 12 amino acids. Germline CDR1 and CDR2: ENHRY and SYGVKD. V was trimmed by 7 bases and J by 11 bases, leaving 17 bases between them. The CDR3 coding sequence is TGTGCCATCATGGGACACGATCAGTTGGCTTTCTTT. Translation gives CAIMGHDQLAFF.

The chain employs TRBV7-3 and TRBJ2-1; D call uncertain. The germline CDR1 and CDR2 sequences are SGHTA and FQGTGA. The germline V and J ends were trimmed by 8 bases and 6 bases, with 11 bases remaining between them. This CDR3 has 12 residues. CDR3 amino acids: CASGKNPNEQFF. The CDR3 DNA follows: TGTGCCAGCGGCAAAAACCCCAATGAGCAGTTCTTC. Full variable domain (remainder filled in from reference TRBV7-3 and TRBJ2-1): GAGVSQTPSNKVTEKGKYVELRCDPISGHTALYWYRQSLGQGPEFLIYFQGTGAADDSGLPNDRFFAVRPEGSVSTLKIQRTERGDSAVYLCASGKNPNEQFFGPGTRLTVL.

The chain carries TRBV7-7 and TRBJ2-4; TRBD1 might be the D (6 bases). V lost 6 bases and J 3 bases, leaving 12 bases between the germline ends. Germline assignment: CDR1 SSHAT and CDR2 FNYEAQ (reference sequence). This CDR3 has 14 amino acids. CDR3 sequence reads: CASRHRVGKNIQYF. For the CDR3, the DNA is TGTGCCAGCAGACACAGGGTTGGCAAAAACATTCAGTACTTC.

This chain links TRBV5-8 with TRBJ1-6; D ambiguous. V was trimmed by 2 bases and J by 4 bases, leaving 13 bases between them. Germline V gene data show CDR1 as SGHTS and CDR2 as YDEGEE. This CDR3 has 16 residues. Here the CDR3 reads CASSLGRETYNSPLHF. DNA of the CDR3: TGTGCCAGCAGCTTAGGACGCGAGACATATAATTCACCCCTCCACTTT. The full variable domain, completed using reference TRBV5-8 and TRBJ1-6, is EAGVTQSPTHLIKTRGQQATLRCSPISGHTSVYWYQQALGLGLQFLLWYDEGEERNRGNFPPRFSGRQFPNYSSELNVNALELEDSALYLCASSLGRETYNSPLHFGNGTRLTVT.

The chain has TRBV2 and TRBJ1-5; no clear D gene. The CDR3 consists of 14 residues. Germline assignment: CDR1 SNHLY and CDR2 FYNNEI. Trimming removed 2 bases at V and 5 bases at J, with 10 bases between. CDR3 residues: CASSETRSDQPQHF. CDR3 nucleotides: TGTGCCAGCAGTGAAACCAGGAGCGATCAGCCCCAGCATTTT.

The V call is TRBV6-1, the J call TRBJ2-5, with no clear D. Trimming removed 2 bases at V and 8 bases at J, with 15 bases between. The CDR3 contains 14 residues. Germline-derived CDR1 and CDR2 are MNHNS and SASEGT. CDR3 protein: CASSELPHVGTQYF. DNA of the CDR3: TGTGCCAGCAGTGAATTGCCCCACGTTGGAACCCAGTACTTC.

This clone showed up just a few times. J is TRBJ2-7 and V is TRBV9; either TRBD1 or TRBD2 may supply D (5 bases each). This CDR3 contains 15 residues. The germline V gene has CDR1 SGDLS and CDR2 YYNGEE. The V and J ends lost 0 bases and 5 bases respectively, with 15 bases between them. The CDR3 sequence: CASSVGGTQIHEQYF. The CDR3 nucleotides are TGTGCCAGCAGCGTAGGTGGGACCCAGATCCACGAGCAGTACTTC. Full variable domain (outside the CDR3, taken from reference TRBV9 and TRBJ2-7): DSGVTQTPKHLITATGQRVTLRCSPRSGDLSVYWYQQSLDQGLQFLIQYYNGEERAKGNILERFSAQQFPDLHSELNLSSLELGDSALYFCASSVGGTQIHEQYFGPGTRLTVT.

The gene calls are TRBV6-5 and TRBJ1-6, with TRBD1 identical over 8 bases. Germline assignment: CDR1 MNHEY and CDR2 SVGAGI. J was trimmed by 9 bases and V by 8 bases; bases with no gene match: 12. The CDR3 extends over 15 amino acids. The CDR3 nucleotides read TGTGCCAGCTACCGGACAGGGACTGCCGGTTCACCCCTCCACTTT. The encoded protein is CASYRTGTAGSPLHF.

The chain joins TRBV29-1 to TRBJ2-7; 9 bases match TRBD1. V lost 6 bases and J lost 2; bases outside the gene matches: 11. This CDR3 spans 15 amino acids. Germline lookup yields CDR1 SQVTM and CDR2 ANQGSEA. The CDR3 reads CSVDPGTGLAYEQYF. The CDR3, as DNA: TGCAGCGTGGATCCCGGGACAGGGCTTGCCTACGAGCAGTACTTC.

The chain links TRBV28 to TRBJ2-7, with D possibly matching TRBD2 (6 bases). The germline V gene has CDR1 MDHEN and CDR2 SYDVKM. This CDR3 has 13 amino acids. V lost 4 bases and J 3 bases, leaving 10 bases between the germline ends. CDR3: CASSSRTNYEQYF. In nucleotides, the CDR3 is TGTGCCAGCAGTTCCCGGACTAACTACGAGCAGTACTTC.

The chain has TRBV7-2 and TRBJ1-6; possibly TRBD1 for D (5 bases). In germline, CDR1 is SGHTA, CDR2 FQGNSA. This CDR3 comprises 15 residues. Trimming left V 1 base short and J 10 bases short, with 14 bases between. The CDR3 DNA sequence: TGTGCCAGCAGCTTAGTCCCCTGGGGGGAATCACCCCTCCACTTT. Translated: CASSLVPWGESPLHF.

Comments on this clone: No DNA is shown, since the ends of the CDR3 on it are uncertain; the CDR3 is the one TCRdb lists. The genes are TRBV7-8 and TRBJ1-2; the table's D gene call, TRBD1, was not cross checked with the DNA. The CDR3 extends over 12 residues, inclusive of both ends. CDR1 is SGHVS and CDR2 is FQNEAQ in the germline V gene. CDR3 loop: CASSQWGRGNTF.